A selection of T cell receptor beta chains follows, all from one sample in a study of blood T cell repertoires in COVID-19. TCRdb keeps only in-frame clones here, not all; method: immunoSEQ multiplex PCR. Of 250,000 to 350,000 clones in the sample, about 85% are singletons; the top ten hold 0.7% to 0.9%. Sequences were obtained from peripheral blood. The receptors here all came from a human donor with COVID-19, enrolled during active disease. The donor label of this sample is uncertain. CDR3s include the opening cysteine and the closing phenylalanine or tryptophan. The D gene is left open where the match is weak. Clone size is shown for a subset of rows, as once, few, many or a class of expanded clone.

>.|TRBV21-1|.|TRBJ2-5
TGTGCCAGCAGCTCCTCAAGGGGGACTAGCGGGAGGGGAGAGACCCAGTACTTC
CASSSSRGTSGRGETQYF
>.|TRBV28|.|TRBJ1-2
TGTGCCAGCAGCTCGGCGGGCCTTGTCTATGGCTACACCTTC
CASSSAGLVYGYTF
>.|TRBV5-1|.|TRBJ2-7
TGCGCCAGCAGCCCGGGACTTAACTACGAGCAGTACTTC
CASSPGLNYEQYF
>.|TRBV29-1|.|TRBJ1-1
TGCAGCGCTTCACATGACACTGAAGCTTTCTTT
CSASHDTEAFF
>TRBD1|TRBV6-5|few|TRBJ1-6
TGTGCCAGCAGTTACGTGGGACAGGGGAATTCACCCCTCCACTTT
CASSYVGQGNSPLHF
>.|TRBV6-5|.|TRBJ1-6
TGTGCCAGCAGTTACTCGTGGGGGGAAGGTTCACCCCTCCACTTT
CASSYSWGEGSPLHF
>TRBD2|TRBV28|.|TRBJ2-1
TGTGCCAGCGGGTGGGAGCGGGAGTGGGGCCATGAGCAGTTCTTC
CASGWEREWGHEQFF
>.|TRBV5-1|.|TRBJ1-4
TGCGCCAGCAGCCTGGACAGTGGTAATGAAAAACTGTTTTTT
CASSLDSGNEKLFF
>.|TRBV6-2/TRBV6-3|.|TRBJ1-2
TGTGCCAGCAGTTACTCTTCACGGGGGGGCTACACCTTC
CASSYSSRGGYTF
>.|TRBV11-2|.|TRBJ2-7
TGTGCCAGCAGCTTATCTCTACCCGAGCAGTACTTC
CASSLSLPEQYF
>TRBD1|TRBV7-2|.|TRBJ1-5
TGTGCCAGCAGCTTGGGGACAGGGGGCGGCGGCAATCAGCCCCAGCATTTT
CASSLGTGGGGNQPQHF
>.|TRBV9|.|TRBJ1-1
TGTGCCAGCAGCGTAGCCGGAGTCCAGGGGAACACTGAAGCTTTCTTT
CASSVAGVQGNTEAFF
>TRBD1|TRBV24-1|few|TRBJ2-1
TGTGCCACCGGTGGAGGTTTGGACAGGGTTAATGAGCAGTTCTTC
CATGGGLDRVNEQFF
>.|TRBV2|.|TRBJ2-7
TGTGCCAGCAGCCTTCAGGGGGGAACCTACGAGCAGTACTTC
CASSLQGGTYEQYF
>TRBD2|TRBV30|.|TRBJ2-1
TGTGCCTGGAGTTCTGGGACTAGCGGGAGTGAGCAGTTCTTC
CAWSSGTSGSEQFF
>.|TRBV10-2|.|TRBJ1-1
TGCGCCAGCAGTGAGTCCGGGGTGAACACTGAAGCTTTCTTT
CASSESGVNTEAFF
>.|TRBV30|.|TRBJ2-6
TGTGCCTGGAGCGAGGGATCGGGCGCGGCCAACGTCCTGACTTTC
CAWSEGSGAANVLTF
>.|TRBV7-7|.|TRBJ2-3
TGTGCTAGCAGCTTAGATAGCGGAGTCTCGGATACGCAGTATTTT
CASSLDSGVSDTQYF
>TRBD1|TRBV7-2|once|TRBJ1-4
TGTGCCAGCAGCTTAGGGGGACAGGGGGGTGAAAAACTGTTTTTT
CASSLGGQGGEKLFF
>.|TRBV7-2|.|TRBJ1-6
TGTGCCAGCAGCTTCGCAGGGCAGGCCTATAATTCACCCCTCCACTTT
CASSFAGQAYNSPLHF
>.|TRBV7-2|few|TRBJ2-3
TGTGCCAGCAGCTTAGATAGGGGACTCACAGATACGCAGTATTTT
CASSLDRGLTDTQYF
>.|TRBV19|.|TRBJ2-7
TGTGCCAGTAGTACCCGCGGGATCTCCTACGAGCAGTACTTC
CASSTRGISYEQYF
>.|TRBV19|.|TRBJ2-1
TGTGCCAGTAGTTCCCAAACGGACACCCCAGAGCAGTTCTTC
CASSSQTDTPEQFF
>.|TRBV29-1|.|TRBJ2-5
TGCAGCGTTGCCGTCGTCCGGGGGCAAGAGACCCAGTACTTC
CSVAVVRGQETQYF
>TRBD2|TRBV5-1|.|TRBJ2-1
TGCGCCAGCAGCTTGTTTCCTAGCGGGAGATCCTACAATGAGCAGTTCTTC
CASSLFPSGRSYNEQFF
>.|TRBV27|.|TRBJ2-2
TGTGCCAGCAGTCCCCAGAACACCGGGGAGCTGTTTTTT
CASSPQNTGELFF
>TRBD1|TRBV28|.|TRBJ2-7
TGTGCCAGCAGTTCCGCTGGACAGGTCTTTTCCTTC
CASSSAGQVFSF
>.|TRBV5-8|.|TRBJ2-5
TGTGCCAGCAGCCAGACAACAGGGTTAGGATTGCAAGAGACCCAGTACTTC
CASSQTTGLGLQETQYF
>.|TRBV2|once|TRBJ1-4
TGTGCCAGCAGCCAGAGGGGGACCACTAATGAAAAACTGTTTTTT
CASSQRGTTNEKLFF